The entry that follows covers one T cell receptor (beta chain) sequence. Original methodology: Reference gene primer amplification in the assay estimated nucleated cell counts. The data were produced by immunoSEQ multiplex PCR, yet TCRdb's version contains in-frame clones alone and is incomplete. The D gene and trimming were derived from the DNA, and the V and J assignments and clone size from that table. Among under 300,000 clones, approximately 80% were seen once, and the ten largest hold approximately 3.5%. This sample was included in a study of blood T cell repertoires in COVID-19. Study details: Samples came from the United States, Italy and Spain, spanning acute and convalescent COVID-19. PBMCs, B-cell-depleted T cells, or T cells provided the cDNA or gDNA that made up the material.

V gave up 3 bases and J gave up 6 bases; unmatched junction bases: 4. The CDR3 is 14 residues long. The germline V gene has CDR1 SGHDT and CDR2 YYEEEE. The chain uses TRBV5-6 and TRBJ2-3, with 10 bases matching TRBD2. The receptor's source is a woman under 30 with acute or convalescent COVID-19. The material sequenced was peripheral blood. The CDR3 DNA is TGTGCCAGCAGCTCCCTAGCGGGAGCGGATACGCAGTATTTT. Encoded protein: CASSSLAGADTQYF.